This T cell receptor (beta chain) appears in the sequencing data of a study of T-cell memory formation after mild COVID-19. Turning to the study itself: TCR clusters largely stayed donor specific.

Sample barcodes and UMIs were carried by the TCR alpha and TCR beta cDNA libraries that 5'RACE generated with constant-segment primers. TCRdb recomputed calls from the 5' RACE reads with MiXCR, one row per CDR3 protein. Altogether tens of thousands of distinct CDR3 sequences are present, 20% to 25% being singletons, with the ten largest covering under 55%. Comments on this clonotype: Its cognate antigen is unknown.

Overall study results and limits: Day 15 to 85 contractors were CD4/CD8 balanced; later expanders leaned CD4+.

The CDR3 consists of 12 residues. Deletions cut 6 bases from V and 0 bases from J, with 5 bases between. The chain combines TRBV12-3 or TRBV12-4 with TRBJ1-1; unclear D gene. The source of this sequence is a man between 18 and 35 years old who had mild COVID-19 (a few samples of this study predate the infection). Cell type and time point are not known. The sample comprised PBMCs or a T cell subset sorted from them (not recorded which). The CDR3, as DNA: TGTGCCAGCAGACGGTTGAACACTGAAGCTTTCTTT. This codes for CASRRLNTEAFF.